This record covers a single T cell receptor beta chain. Here immunoSEQ multiplex PCR was the method, and the copy in TCRdb shows in-frame clones only, minus some. The sample consists of around 58,000 clones, 84% of them appearing once. The sample originates from a study of OX40 agonist ivuxolimab in advanced cancers. In the study overall: Given to patients was ivuxolimab, an agonistic anti-OX40 (CD134) antibody.

Trimming pared 1 base from V and 1 base from J, leaving 8 bases between. Germline CDR1 SEHNR, CDR2 FQNEAQ (reference sequence). This CDR3 contains 15 residues. The study sampled blood at baseline, cycle 4 day 1, and cycle 7 day 1. This clonotype was obtained from an adult with an advanced solid tumor such as melanoma, head and neck, liver or kidney cancer. The sequencing used CD4+ or CD8+ T cells sorted from blood, collected in a trial of the OX40 agonist ivuxolimab. V is TRBV7-9 and J is TRBJ2-1; TRBD1 or TRBD2 may be the D gene (5 bases each). Here the CDR3 reads CASSLDGTSYNEQFF. CDR3 coding DNA: TGTGCCAGCAGCTTAGACGGGACGTCCTACAATGAGCAGTTCTTC.